This record covers a single T cell receptor (beta chain). Antigen: not known. All TRB cDNA libraries came from 5' RACE performed with UMI labels. TCRdb processed the 5' RACE reads again and assigns one entry to each CDR3 protein, with no DNA. The sample holds roughly 130,000 distinct CDR3 sequences. The data originate from a study of CXCR3-negative and CXCR3-positive naive CD8 T cells. Study conclusions and caveats: CXCR3-positive naive cells had TRB CDR3s that were more hydrophobic than CXCR3-negative naive cells had.

CDR1 SQVTM and CDR2 ANQGSEA come from the germline V gene. The CDR3 has 13 residues. The sequencing sample was made of naive CXCR3+ CD8+ T cells from blood. The subset was: CD45RO-CCR7+CD27+CD95- naive CD8+ T cells expressing CXCR3 (TNR3+). This sequence was found in a human donor in good health. Some clones in this sample may be carry-over from other donors' samples. V gene TRBV29-1 combines with J gene TRBJ2-3; lacking DNA, the TRBD1 call made by TCRdb goes unchecked. CDR3 protein: CSGRDTYTDTQYF.